The 14 T cell receptor beta chains reported below all come from one sample, sequenced in a study of post-analysis software for immune sequencing data. Study findings and constraints: Included in a set of several TRBV segments more frequent in patients than controls were TRBV5-6, TRBV5-1 and TRBV20-1.

Their antigens remain unidentified. cDNA libraries for TCR beta contained unique molecular identifiers. TCRdb re-derived calls from the PCR reads in MiXCR, one entry per CDR3 protein. This sample yields about 460,000 distinct CDR3 sequences, of which nearly 45% are seen a single time; about 12% belongs to the top ten. The sample taken for sequencing was blood. The receptor source for this set is a girl aged 10-17 years with multiple sclerosis.

This clonotype appeared a few times. The J gene is TRBJ2-3, the V gene TRBV20-1; TRBD2 matches at 10 bases. With V trimmed by 6 bases and J by 10 bases, 10 bases remained unmatched. The CDR3 loop spans 13 amino acids. The germline CDR1 and CDR2 sequences are DFQATT and SNEGSKA (reference sequence). CDR3 in amino acids: CSANLAGVVAQYF. Written as DNA, the CDR3 is TGCAGTGCAAATCTAGCGGGAGTGGTCGCGCAGTATTTT.

This clonotype has only a few counts. The chain carries TRBV6-4 and TRBJ2-5; TRBD2 agrees at 8 bases. The V gene end was trimmed by 2 bases and the J gene end by 3 bases; junction bases not matched to a gene: 5. CDR3 length: 15 amino acids. Germline CDR1 reads MRHNA; CDR2 reads SNTAGT. DNA for the CDR3: TGTGCCAGCAGTGACGGGGCGGGAGGAGAAGAGACCCAGTACTTC. This sequence encodes CASSDGAGGEETQYF.

The chain carries TRBV20-1 and TRBJ2-5; no clear D gene. Germline V gene data show CDR1 as DFQATT and CDR2 as SNEGSKA (reference sequence). With 8 bases removed from V and 5 bases from J, the gap between germline ends came to 21 bases. This CDR3 has 14 amino acids. CDR3 sequence reads: CSPRLRSSGETQYF. DNA for the CDR3: TGCAGTCCACGCTTGAGGTCCTCTGGGGAGACCCAGTACTTC.

This clonotype was counted a few times. This sequence joins TRBV29-1 and TRBJ2-4; possible D gene TRBD1, 5 bases. This CDR3 is 14 amino acids long. CDR1 and CDR2 (germline): SQVTM, ANQGSEA. Trimming left V 7 bases short and J 8 bases short, with 21 bases between. CDR3 region: CSAAWGRDGDIQYF. The CDR3 coding sequence is TGCAGCGCCGCGTGGGGCAGGGATGGGGACATTCAGTACTTC.

The chain employs TRBV20-1 and TRBJ2-1, with D possibly called TRBD1 or TRBD2 (6 bases each). The CDR3 contains 15 residues. V dropped 3 bases and J dropped 8 bases, with 20 bases sitting between them. CDR1 is DFQATT and CDR2 is SNEGSKA in the germline V gene (reference sequence). CDR3 protein: CSASRGEGGYDEQFF. CDR3 sequence (DNA): TGCAGTGCTAGCCGGGGAGAGGGGGGATACGATGAGCAGTTCTTC.

V usage is TRBV5-1 and J usage is TRBJ2-1, with D unresolved. Trimming took off 1 base at V and 6 bases at J, with 8 bases between the two ends. Germline CDR1 SGHRS, CDR2 YFSETQ. This CDR3 is 13 amino acids long. CDR3 coding DNA: TGCGCCAGCAGCTTGCCGGGCTCCAATGAGCAGTTCTTC. Its protein product is CASSLPGSNEQFF.

This chain joins TRBV4-1 and TRBJ2-1; D remains ambiguous. Germline CDR1 is MGHRA and CDR2 is YSYEKL. Trimming left V 6 bases short and J 2 bases short, with 14 bases between. The CDR3 totals 15 residues. The CDR3 bases are TGCGCCAGCAGGGACCGACTGACCCCCTACAATGAGCAGTTCTTC. Encoded protein: CASRDRLTPYNEQFF.

V is TRBV2 and J is TRBJ2-1, with D possibly TRBD1 on 6 matching bases. The germline gives CDR1 SNHLY, CDR2 FYNNEI. V gave up 5 bases and J gave up 0 bases, with 11 bases separating them. The CDR3 has 15 amino acids. In DNA, the CDR3 is TGTGCCAGCAGTCGACAGGCAACCTCCTACAATGAGCAGTTCTTC. Translated, it gives CASSRQATSYNEQFF.

About this clonotype: Its ends do not fully match the called genes, so a read error is possible. The J gene is TRBJ2-7, the V gene TRBV7-6, with D possibly matching TRBD2 (5 bases). The CDR3 is made up of 19 amino acids. Germline-derived CDR1 and CDR2 are SGHVS and FNYEAQ. CDR3: CAGSPRASSGFSSSYEQYF. The CDR3 DNA sequence: TGTGCCGGCAGCCCGAGGGCGTCGTCGGGCTTCTCGAGCTCCTACGAGCAGTACTTC.

The chain uses TRBV20-1 and TRBJ2-7; TRBD1 might be the D (5 bases). Trimming took 0 bases from V and 6 from J, leaving 15 bases between them. The CDR3 consists of 14 residues. Looked up from germline, CDR1 is DFQATT and CDR2 is SNEGSKA (reference sequence). This chain's CDR3 is CSAREPSDTSEQYF. CDR3 nucleotides: TGCAGTGCTAGAGAGCCCTCGGACACGAGCGAGCAGTACTTC.

The chain has TRBV20-1 and TRBJ2-1; the D gene is possibly TRBD2 (6 bases). Germline lookup yields CDR1 DFQATT and CDR2 SNEGSKA (reference sequence). The CDR3 length is 11 residues. In DNA, the CDR3 is TGCAGAGGGACTCGGTACAATGAGCAGTTCTTC. It specifies CRGTRYNEQFF.

A remark on this clonotype: One end of the junction is discordant with germline, which a read error may explain. V gene TRBV28 combines with J gene TRBJ2-4; 13 bases are a match to TRBD2. The DNA end is a closer match to TRBJ2-7, so the J assignment may be wrong. Germline V gene data show CDR1 as MDHEN and CDR2 as SYDVKM. This CDR3 region has 16 residues. CDR3 amino acids: CTSNPSGLAGTYEQYF. The DNA for the CDR3 is TGTACCAGCAACCCATCGGGACTAGCGGGAACATACGAGCAGTACTTC.

A remark on this clonotype: One junction end does not reproduce the germline sequence, and a read error may be involved. This chain connects TRBV7-9 to TRBJ2-3, with a weak D call TRBD2 (5 bases). Germline-derived CDR1 and CDR2 are SEHNR and FQNEAQ (reference sequence). The CDR3 sequence is 13 residues long. This CDR3 reads CAGRSPSTDMQYF. CDR3 in DNA: TGTGCCGGACGCTCTCCTAGCACAGATATGCAGTATTTT.

This clonotype was counted a few times. The chain uses TRBV5-1 and TRBJ2-3; 7 nucleotides align to TRBD2. The CDR3 spans 16 residues. J lost 2 bases, V lost 5 bases, and 11 bases had no gene match. The germline gives CDR1 SGHRS, CDR2 YFSETQ. The CDR3 sequence is CASSFDRDYYTDTQYF. In DNA, the CDR3 is TGCGCCAGCAGTTTCGACCGGGACTACTACACAGATACGCAGTATTTT.